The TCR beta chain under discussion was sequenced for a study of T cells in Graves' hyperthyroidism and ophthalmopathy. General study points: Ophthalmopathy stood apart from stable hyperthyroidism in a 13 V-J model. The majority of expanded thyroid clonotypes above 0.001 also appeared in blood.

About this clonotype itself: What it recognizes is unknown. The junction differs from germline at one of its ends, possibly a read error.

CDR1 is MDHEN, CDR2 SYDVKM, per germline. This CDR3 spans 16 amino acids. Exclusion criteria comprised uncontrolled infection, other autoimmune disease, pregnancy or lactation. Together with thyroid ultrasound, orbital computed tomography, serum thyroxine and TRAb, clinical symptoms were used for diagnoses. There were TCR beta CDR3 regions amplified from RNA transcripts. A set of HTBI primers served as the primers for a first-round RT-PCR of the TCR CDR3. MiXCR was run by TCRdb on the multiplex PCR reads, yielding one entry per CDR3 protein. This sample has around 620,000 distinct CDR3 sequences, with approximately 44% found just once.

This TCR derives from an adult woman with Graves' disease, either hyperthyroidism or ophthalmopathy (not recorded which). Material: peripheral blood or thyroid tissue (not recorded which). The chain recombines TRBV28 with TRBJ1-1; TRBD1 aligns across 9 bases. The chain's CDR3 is CANSSPGQGSNTEAFF. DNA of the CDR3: TGTGCCAACAGTTCGCCGGGACAGGGTTCGAACACTGAAGCTTTCTTT.